One and the same sample provided the 29 T cell receptor beta chains below, sequenced in a study of blood T cell repertoires in COVID-19. TCRdb's table, derived via immunoSEQ multiplex PCR, lists solely in-frame clones and lacks some. The sample carries about 190,000 clones, 80% to 85% recorded once. The specimen sequenced was peripheral blood. These receptors were collected from a woman in her forties with acute or convalescent COVID-19.

The CDR3 region is CASSRPGHITEKLFF. The CDR3 bases are TGTGCCAGCAGTCGCCCGGGTCACATTACTGAAAAACTGTTTTTT. The rearrangement links TRBV28 to TRBJ1-4; no clear D gene. The CDR3 has 15 amino acids. The germline CDR1 and CDR2 sequences are MDHEN and SYDVKM. V gave up 5 bases and J gave up 7 bases, with 17 bases separating them.

The chain uses TRBV6-5 and TRBJ1-2; D gene ambiguous. V lost 2 bases, J lost 5 bases, and 15 bases lay in between. Germline V gene data show CDR1 as MNHEY and CDR2 as SVGAGI. The CDR3 spans 15 residues. The CDR3 sequence: CASSYLRGSSYGYTF. In nucleotides, the CDR3 is TGTGCCAGCAGTTACCTCCGGGGTTCATCATATGGCTACACCTTC.

V is TRBV7-2 and J is TRBJ1-6; D gene uncertain. Trimming took off 5 bases at V and 5 bases at J, with 7 bases between the two ends. The CDR3 spans 13 residues. Per the germline V gene, CDR1 is SGHTA and CDR2 is FQGNSA. The CDR3 sequence: CASSSGNNSPLHF. The CDR3 DNA reads as TGTGCCAGCAGCAGCGGGAATAATTCACCCCTCCACTTT.

This clone occurred a few times. The chain combines TRBV21-1 with TRBJ2-2; the tabulated D call, TRBD1, remains unverified against the DNA. TRBV21-1 is labeled a pseudogene. CDR3 length: 15 residues. The CDR3 DNA sequence: TGTGCCATCCGACAGGGGTCCTCGAACACCGGGGAGCTGTTTTTT. Its translation: CAIRQGSSNTGELFF.

The chain joins TRBV5-1 to TRBJ1-4, with 7 bases fitting TRBD1. V dropped 4 bases and J dropped 8; count of bases not matched to a gene: 11. The V gene's germline CDR1 is SGHRS and CDR2 YFSETQ. CDR3 length: 15 amino acids. The CDR3 sequence is CASSPGTDIREKLFF. CDR3 in DNA: TGCGCCAGCAGCCCGGGGACAGACATAAGAGAAAAACTGTTTTTT.

This chain joins TRBV18 and TRBJ2-1, with D maybe TRBD2 (6 bases). V was shortened by 6 bases and J by 0 bases, with 15 bases between the two germline ends. Per the germline V gene, CDR1 is KGHSH and CDR2 is LQKENI. The CDR3 has 16 amino acids. This chain's CDR3 is CASSPISGLSYNEQFF. The CDR3, as DNA: TGTGCCAGCTCTCCCATTAGCGGACTCTCCTACAATGAGCAGTTCTTC.

V gene TRBV12-3 or TRBV12-4 combines with J gene TRBJ2-2, with D maybe TRBD1 (6 bases). The CDR3 runs to 13 residues. V lost 6 bases and J lost 7, with 12 bases in between. The CDR3 DNA sequence: TGTGCCAGCAGAAACAGGGCCGGCGGGGAGCTGTTTTTT. Residues: CASRNRAGGELFF.

The CDR3 DNA reads TGTGCCAGCCTCGGGGACAGGGGACTCTATGGCTACACCTTC. Protein: CASLGDRGLYGYTF. The V and J genes are TRBV6-5 and TRBJ1-2; TRBD1 matches 10 bases. CDR3 length: 14 amino acids. CDR1 and CDR2 from the germline V gene are MNHEY and SVGAGI. J lost 4 bases, V lost 8 bases, and 7 bases had no gene match.

The DNA of the CDR3 is TGTGCCAGCAGCTTGGGGCAGGGGGCGGCCGAGCAGTACTTC. Its protein product is CASSLGQGAAEQYF. The V call is TRBV5-6, the J call TRBJ2-7, with 8 nucleotides matching TRBD1. The germline V gene encodes CDR1 SGHDT and CDR2 YYEEEE. The CDR3 loop spans 14 amino acids. V gave up 0 bases and J gave up 6 bases; unmatched junction bases: 5. Full variable domain (outside the CDR3, taken from reference TRBV5-6 and TRBJ2-7): DAGVTQSPTHLIKTRGQQVTLRCSPKSGHDTVSWYQQALGQGPQFIFQYYEEEERQRGNFPDRFSGHQFPNYSSELNVNALLLGDSALYLCASSLGQGAAEQYFGPGTRLTVT.

J is TRBJ2-5 and V is TRBV13; TRBD1 aligns across 10 bases. The germline V gene has CDR1 PRHDT and CDR2 FYEKMQ (reference sequence). The CDR3 extends over 14 amino acids. V gave up 5 bases and J gave up 5 bases; unmatched junction bases: 5. The CDR3 DNA follows: TGTGCCAGCAGCCAGGGACAGGGGCAGGAGACCCAGTACTTC. The encoded protein is CASSQGQGQETQYF.

This clone was detected once. The chain links TRBV2 to TRBJ1-2; 11 bases match TRBD1. This CDR3 contains 18 residues. Germline loops: CDR1 SNHLY, CDR2 FYNNEI. Unmatched junction bases numbered 17, after V lost 6 bases and J lost 5 bases. CDR3 sequence reads: CASRLPGTGGSVGYGYTF. The CDR3 bases are TGTGCCAGCAGACTACCGGGGACAGGGGGGAGCGTAGGGTATGGCTACACCTTC.

A note on this clone: Its ends do not fully match the called genes, so a read error is possible. CDR3 residues: CSVQENPGFPGVVYNEQFF. For the CDR3, the DNA is TGCAGCGTTCAAGAAAATCCGGGGTTTCCGGGAGTAGTCTACAATGAGCAGTTCTTC. V is TRBV29-1 and J is TRBJ2-1, with a weak D call TRBD2 (6 bases). This CDR3 spans 19 amino acids. Germline CDR1 SQVTM, CDR2 ANQGSEA.

This clone was counted once. The chain uses TRBV14 and TRBJ1-1; D is possibly TRBD1 (6 bases). CDR1 and CDR2 from the germline V gene are SGHDN and FVKESK. Trimming took 2 bases from V and 5 from J, leaving 9 bases between them. The CDR3 consists of 13 residues. The CDR3: CASSQRGFTEAFF. In nucleotides, the CDR3 is TGTGCCAGCAGCCAAAGGGGGTTTACTGAAGCTTTCTTT. The whole variable domain, remainder taken from reference TRBV14 and TRBJ1-1, is EAGVTQFPSHSVIEKGQTVTLRCDPISGHDNLYWYRRVMGKEIKFLLHFVKESKQDESGMPNNRFLAERTGGTYSTLKVQPAELEDSGVYFCASSQRGFTEAFFGQGTRLTVV.

The genes are TRBV29-1 and TRBJ2-5, with 11 bases identical to TRBD1. CDR1 SQVTM and CDR2 ANQGSEA come from the germline V gene. The CDR3 is 13 amino acids. V lost 8 bases and J lost 5; bases outside the gene matches: 7. DNA for the CDR3: TGCAGCCGGACAGGGGGCGCGGGGGAGACCCAGTACTTC. The encoded protein is CSRTGGAGETQYF.

V and J are TRBV4-1 and TRBJ1-4, with D tentatively TRBD1 (5 bases). The V and J ends lost 0 bases and 8 bases respectively, with 13 bases between them. The CDR3 length is 15 residues. In germline, CDR1 is MGHRA, CDR2 YSYEKL. The CDR3 DNA sequence: TGCGCCAGCAGCCAAGAGGGGCAGCCCGCCGAAAAACTGTTTTTT. Translated: CASSQEGQPAEKLFF.

This chain uses TRBV15 with TRBJ2-1, with 12 bases aligning to TRBD2. This CDR3 has 17 amino acids. Germline CDR1 is LNHNV and CDR2 is YYDKDF (reference sequence). V lost 0 bases to trimming and J lost 4 bases; unmatched junction nucleotides: 4. CDR3 nucleotides: TGTGCCACCAGCAGAGATAGACTAGCGGGAGTATACAATGAGCAGTTCTTC. Amino acids: CATSRDRLAGVYNEQFF.

This chain uses TRBV28 with TRBJ2-6; tentative D call: TRBD1 (6 bases). There are 19 residues in the CDR3. Between the trimmed V and J ends, which lost 1 base and 0 bases, there was a span of 16 bases. CDR1 and CDR2 from the germline V gene are MDHEN and SYDVKM. The CDR3 is CASSLFGQPIHSGANVLTF. The CDR3 coding sequence is TGTGCCAGCAGTTTATTTGGACAGCCTATTCACTCTGGGGCCAACGTCCTGACTTTC. Combining the CDR3 with reference TRBV28 and TRBJ2-6 gives the whole variable domain DVKVTQSSRYLVKRTGEKVFLECVQDMDHENMFWYRQDPGLGLRLIYFSYDVKMKEKGDIPEGYSVSREKKERFSLILESASTNQTSMYLCASSLFGQPIHSGANVLTFGAGSRLTVL.

This clone has just a few counts. The rearrangement joins TRBV12-3 or TRBV12-4 to TRBJ2-1, with a tentative D call TRBD1 (5 bases). Trimming removed 2 bases from V and 6 bases from J, with 8 bases in between. This CDR3 has 13 amino acids. For the CDR3, the DNA is TGTGCCAGCAGTTTAAGGGGCCTCAATGAGCAGTTCTTC. This encodes CASSLRGLNEQFF.

The chain employs TRBV12-3 or TRBV12-4 and TRBJ1-1, with 8 bases lining up with TRBD1. The junction had 6 bases not matched to a gene; V was cut back by 4 bases and J by 11 bases. The CDR3 covers 12 residues. This chain's CDR3 is CASSSGGPQAFF. CDR3 bases: TGTGCCAGCAGTTCAGGGGGCCCTCAGGCTTTCTTT.

This sequence joins TRBV19 and TRBJ1-1; the match to TRBD1 covers 9 bases. J was trimmed by 5 bases and V by 6 bases; bases with no gene match: 4. In germline, CDR1 is LNHDA, CDR2 SQIVND (reference sequence). The CDR3 extends over 13 amino acids. CDR3: CASSRDRVTEAFF. DNA of the CDR3: TGTGCCAGTAGCCGGGACAGGGTTACTGAAGCTTTCTTT.

This clone showed up just a few times. The V and J genes are TRBV7-3 and TRBJ1-1; a weak D match, TRBD1 (5 bases). This CDR3 is 14 amino acids long. Deletions cut 4 bases from V and 1 base from J, with 10 bases between. Germline CDR1 SGHTA, CDR2 FQGTGA. The CDR3 protein is CASSSLGPNTEAFF. The CDR3 coding sequence is TGTGCCAGCAGCTCCCTGGGGCCGAACACTGAAGCTTTCTTT.

This clone has more than one count but fewer than ten. The chain recombines TRBV6-6 with TRBJ2-7; D remains unclear. This CDR3 spans 12 amino acids. The V end was cut by 6 bases, the J end by 9 bases, with 15 bases between. Germline V gene lookup returns CDR1 MNHNY and CDR2 SVGAGI (reference sequence). The CDR3 DNA is TGTGCCAGCAGATCCCAGACCGCGGCGCAGTACTTC. The encoded protein is CASRSQTAAQYF.

This chain uses TRBV5-8 with TRBJ1-5; D might be TRBD1 (5 bases). V was trimmed by 3 bases and J by 3 bases, leaving 19 bases between them. CDR3 length: 17 residues. Per the germline V gene, CDR1 is SGHTS and CDR2 is YDEGEE. CDR3 sequence reads: CASSWMTGRVTNQPQHF. CDR3 DNA sequence: TGTGCCAGCAGCTGGATGACGGGCAGGGTTACCAATCAGCCCCAGCATTTT. Drawing the rest from reference TRBV5-8 and TRBJ1-5, the complete variable domain is EAGVTQSPTHLIKTRGQQATLRCSPISGHTSVYWYQQALGLGLQFLLWYDEGEERNRGNFPPRFSGRQFPNYSSELNVNALELEDSALYLCASSWMTGRVTNQPQHFGDGTRLSIL.

The rearrangement joins TRBV5-1 to TRBJ2-7; TRBD2 is a possible D gene (5 bases). The germline V gene has CDR1 SGHRS and CDR2 YFSETQ. The V and J ends lost 2 bases and 2 bases respectively, with 8 bases between them. The CDR3 totals 13 residues. The CDR3 bases are TGCGCCAGCAGCTTTGCGGGCACCTACGAGCAGTACTTC. This gives the protein CASSFAGTYEQYF.

This clone appeared a single time. The chain couples TRBV2 to TRBJ1-2; the match to TRBD1 covers 8 bases. CDR1 SNHLY and CDR2 FYNNEI come from the germline V gene. V lost 10 bases and J lost 4; bases outside the gene matches: 5. CDR3 length: 12 amino acids. CDR3 sequence (DNA): TGTGCCAACCGGGACAGGCGCTATGGCTACACCTTC. This gives the protein CANRDRRYGYTF.

The J gene is TRBJ2-3, the V gene TRBV28; possibly TRBD2 for D (6 bases). CDR1 is MDHEN, CDR2 SYDVKM, per germline. Trimming took off 2 bases at V and 4 bases at J, with 16 bases between the two ends. The CDR3 is made up of 16 amino acids. CDR3 sequence reads: CASSLRGSGRPDTQYF. CDR3 nucleotides: TGTGCCAGCAGTTTACGGGGGTCGGGTCGTCCAGATACGCAGTATTTT.

This sequence joins TRBV5-1 and TRBJ1-2; 8 nucleotides align to TRBD1. This CDR3 has 14 residues. Looked up from germline, CDR1 is SGHRS and CDR2 is YFSETQ. V was pared by 4 bases and J by 2 bases, with 4 bases of the junction left unmatched. CDR3 region: CASSTWTGNYGYTF. Here the CDR3 DNA reads TGCGCCAGCAGCACTTGGACAGGGAACTATGGCTACACCTTC.

The chain couples TRBV28 to TRBJ2-7; 8 nucleotides match TRBD2. Germline CDR1 and CDR2: MDHEN and SYDVKM. This CDR3 region has 15 residues. V dropped 6 bases and J dropped 0; count of bases not matched to a gene: 7. Here the CDR3 reads CASSPSGGLSYEQYF. The CDR3, as DNA: TGTGCCAGCAGCCCAAGCGGGGGCCTCTCCTACGAGCAGTACTTC.

The rearrangement uses TRBV7-2 and TRBJ1-5; tentatively, D is TRBD1 (6 bases). V gave up 2 bases and J gave up 0 bases, with 11 bases separating them. This CDR3 contains 16 residues. Germline values: CDR1 SGHTA, CDR2 FQGNSA. In DNA form, the CDR3 reads TGTGCCAGCAGCTTAAGTGCAGGGGCTAGCAATCAGCCCCAGCATTTT. Translated: CASSLSAGASNQPQHF.